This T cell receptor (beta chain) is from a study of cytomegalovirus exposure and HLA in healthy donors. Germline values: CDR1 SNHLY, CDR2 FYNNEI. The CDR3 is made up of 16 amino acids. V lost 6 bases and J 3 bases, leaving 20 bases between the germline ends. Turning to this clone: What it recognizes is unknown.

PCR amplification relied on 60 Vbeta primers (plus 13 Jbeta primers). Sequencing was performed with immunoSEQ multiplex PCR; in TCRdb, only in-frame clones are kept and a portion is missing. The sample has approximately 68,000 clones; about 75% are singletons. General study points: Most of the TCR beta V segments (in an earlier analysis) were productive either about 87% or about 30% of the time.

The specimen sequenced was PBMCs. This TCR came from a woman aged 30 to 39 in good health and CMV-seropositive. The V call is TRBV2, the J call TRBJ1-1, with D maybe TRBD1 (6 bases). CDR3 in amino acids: CASRRGTIVGDTEAFF. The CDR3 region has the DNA TGTGCCAGCAGAAGGGGGACTATAGTAGGGGACACTGAAGCTTTCTTT.